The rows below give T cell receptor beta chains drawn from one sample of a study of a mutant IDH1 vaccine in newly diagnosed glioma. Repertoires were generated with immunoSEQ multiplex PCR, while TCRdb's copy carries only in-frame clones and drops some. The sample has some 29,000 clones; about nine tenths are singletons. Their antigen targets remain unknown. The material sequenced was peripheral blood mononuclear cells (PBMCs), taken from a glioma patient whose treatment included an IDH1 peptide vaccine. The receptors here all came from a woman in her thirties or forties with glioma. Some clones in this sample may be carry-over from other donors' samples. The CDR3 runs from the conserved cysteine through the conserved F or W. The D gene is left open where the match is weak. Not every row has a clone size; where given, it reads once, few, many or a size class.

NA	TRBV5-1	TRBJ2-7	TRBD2	CASSLMIAGGNEQYF	TGCGCCAGCAGCTTGATGATAGCGGGAGGCAACGAGCAGTACTTC
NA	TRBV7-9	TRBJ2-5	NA	CASSRGAKETQYF	TGTGCCAGCAGCCGAGGAGCGAAAGAGACCCAGTACTTC
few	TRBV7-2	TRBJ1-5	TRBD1	CASSREGQGDQPQHF	TGTGCCAGCAGTCGGGAGGGACAGGGTGATCAGCCCCAGCATTTT
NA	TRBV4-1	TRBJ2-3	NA	CASSQRSWAGATDTQYF	TGCGCCAGCAGCCAAAGGTCTTGGGCGGGGGCCACAGATACGCAGTATTTT
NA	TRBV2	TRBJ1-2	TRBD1	CASSAGTANLYGYTF	TGTGCCAGCAGCGCCGGGACAGCGAACCTCTATGGCTACACCTTC
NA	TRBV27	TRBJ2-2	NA	CAAKDGGGGGELFF	TGTGCCGCTAAGGACGGGGGAGGTGGCGGGGAGCTGTTTTTT
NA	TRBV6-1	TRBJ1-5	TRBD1	CASNRGASNQPQHF	TGTGCCAGCAACAGGGGAGCTAGCAATCAGCCCCAGCATTTT
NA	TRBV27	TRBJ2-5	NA	CASSLRGSLEVGQETQYF	TGTGCCAGCAGTCTCCGGGGGTCCCTAGAGGTGGGCCAAGAGACCCAGTACTTC
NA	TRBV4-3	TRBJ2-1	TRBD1	CASSQDGGQGEHEQFF	TGCGCCAGCAGCCAAGATGGGGGACAGGGGGAACATGAGCAGTTCTTC
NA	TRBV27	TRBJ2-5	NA	CASSLYRGSSGLNQETQYF	TGTGCCAGCAGTTTATATAGAGGAAGTTCAGGTCTCAACCAAGAGACCCAGTACTTC
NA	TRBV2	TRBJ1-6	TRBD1	CASSADRGHNSPLHF	TGTGCCAGCAGTGCCGACAGGGGTCACAATTCACCCCTCCACTTT
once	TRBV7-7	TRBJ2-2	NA	CASSAGTMGPELFF	TGTGCTAGCAGCGCAGGGACGATGGGGCCGGAGCTGTTTTTT
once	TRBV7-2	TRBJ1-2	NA	CASSLGGAETNYGYTF	TGTGCCAGCAGCTTAGGAGGGGCGGAGACTAACTATGGCTACACCTTC
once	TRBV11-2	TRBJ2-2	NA	CASSSPLGGAPFGGELFF	TGTGCCAGCAGCTCGCCTCTTGGCGGGGCCCCGTTCGGCGGGGAGCTGTTTTTT
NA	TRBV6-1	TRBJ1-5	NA	CASRTHRAQPQHF	TGTGCCAGCAGGACACACAGAGCTCAGCCCCAGCATTTT
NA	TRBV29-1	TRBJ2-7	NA	CSVAEGTYEQYF	TGCAGCGTTGCGGAGGGGACCTACGAGCAGTACTTC
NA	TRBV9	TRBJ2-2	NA	CASSVGLIGARRGMGGTGELFF	TGTGCCAGCAGCGTGGGTCTCATCGGAGCGCGCCGGGGGATGGGTGGTACCGGGGAGCTGTTTTTT
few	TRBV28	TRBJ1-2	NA	CASSLYRSRYGYTF	TGTGCCAGCAGTTTATATCGCAGCCGCTATGGCTACACCTTC
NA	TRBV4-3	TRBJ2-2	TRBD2	CASSHASGANTGELFF	TGCGCCAGCAGCCATGCTAGCGGAGCGAACACCGGGGAGCTGTTTTTT
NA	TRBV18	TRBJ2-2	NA	CASSPPNEGPTGELFF	TGTGCCAGCTCACCTCCTAATGAGGGTCCCACCGGGGAGCTGTTTTTT
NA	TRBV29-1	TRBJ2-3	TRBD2	CSVSGGVTDTQYF	TGCAGCGTAAGCGGGGGGGTCACAGATACGCAGTATTTT
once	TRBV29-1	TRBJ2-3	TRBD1	CSATGGRLSSTDTQYF	TGCAGCGCGACAGGGGGCAGGCTGTCTAGCACAGATACGCAGTATTTT
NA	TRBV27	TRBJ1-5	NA	CASSLIQNQPQHF	TGTGCCAGCAGTTTAATACAGAATCAGCCCCAGCATTTT
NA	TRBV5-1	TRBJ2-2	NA	CASSASENTGELFF	TGCGCCAGCAGCGCCTCAGAGAACACCGGGGAGCTGTTTTTT
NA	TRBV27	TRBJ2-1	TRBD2	CASMRGAYNEQFF	TGTGCCAGCATGCGGGGGGCTTACAATGAGCAGTTCTTC
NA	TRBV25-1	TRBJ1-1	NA	CASRAMGGGDTEAFF	TGTGCCAGCAGAGCGATGGGGGGCGGAGACACTGAAGCTTTCTTT
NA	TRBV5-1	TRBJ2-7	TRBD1	CASNTPVGTGTYEQYF	TGCGCCAGCAATACGCCGGTTGGGACAGGCACCTACGAGCAGTACTTC
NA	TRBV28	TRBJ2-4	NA	CASSHPGIQYF	TGTGCCAGCAGCCACCCTGGCATTCAGTACTTC
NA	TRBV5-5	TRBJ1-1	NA	CASTVGGEAFF	TGTGCCAGCACCGTAGGGGGGGAAGCTTTCTTT
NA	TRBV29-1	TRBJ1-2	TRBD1	CSVETGQKDGYTF	TGCAGCGTAGAGACAGGGCAAAAGGATGGCTACACCTTC
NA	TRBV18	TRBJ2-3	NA	CASSPTRLAGVTDTQYF	TGTGCCAGCTCACCTACAAGGCTGGCAGGGGTAACAGATACGCAGTATTTT
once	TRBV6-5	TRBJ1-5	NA	CASSPGSSNQPQHF	TGTGCCAGCAGTCCAGGGAGTAGCAATCAGCCCCAGCATTTT
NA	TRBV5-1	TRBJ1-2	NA	CASSLRGSDYGYTF	TGCGCCAGCAGCTTAAGGGGCAGTGACTATGGCTACACCTTC
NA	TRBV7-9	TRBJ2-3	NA	CASSSTSGTQYF	TGTGCCAGCAGCTCGACTAGTGGTACGCAGTATTTT
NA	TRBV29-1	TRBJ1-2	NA	CSVTGDTF	TGCAGCGTTACGGGGGACACCTTC
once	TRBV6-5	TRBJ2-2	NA	CASSYQTGNTGELFF	TGTGCCAGCAGTTACCAGACAGGGAACACCGGGGAGCTGTTTTTT
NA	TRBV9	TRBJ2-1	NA	CASSVSYRSEQFF	TGTGCCAGCAGCGTTTCATATCGGAGTGAGCAGTTCTTC